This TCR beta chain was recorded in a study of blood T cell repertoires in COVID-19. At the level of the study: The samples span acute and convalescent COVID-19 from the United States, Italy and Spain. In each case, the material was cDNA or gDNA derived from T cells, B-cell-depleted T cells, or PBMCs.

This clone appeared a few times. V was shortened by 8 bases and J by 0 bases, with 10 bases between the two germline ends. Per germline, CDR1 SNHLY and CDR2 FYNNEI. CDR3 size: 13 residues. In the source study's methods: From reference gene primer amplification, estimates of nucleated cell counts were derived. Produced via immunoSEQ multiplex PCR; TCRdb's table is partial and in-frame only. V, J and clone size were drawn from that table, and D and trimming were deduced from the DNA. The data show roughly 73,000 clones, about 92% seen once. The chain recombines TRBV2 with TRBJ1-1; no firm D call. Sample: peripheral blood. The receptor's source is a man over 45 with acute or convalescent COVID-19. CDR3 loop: CASRGDMNTEAFF. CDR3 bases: TGTGCCAGCCGGGGAGATATGAACACTGAAGCTTTCTTT. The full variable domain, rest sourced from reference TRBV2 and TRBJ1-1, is EPEVTQTPSHQVTQMGQEVILRCVPISNHLYFYWYRQILGQKVEFLVSFYNNEISEKSEIFDDQFSVERPDGSNFTLKIRSTKLEDSAMYFCASRGDMNTEAFFGQGTRLTVV.